The TCR beta chain under discussion was sequenced for a study of T cells in Graves' hyperthyroidism and ophthalmopathy. General study results and limits: The model identified upcoming ophthalmopathy a median approximately 6.5 months ahead of onset. Most clonotypes expanded in thyroid above 0.001 were likewise present in blood.

This CDR3 contains 14 residues. Amplified TCR beta CDR3 regions came from RNA transcripts. The HTBI primer set drove a first-round RT-PCR of the TCR CDR3. TCRdb called the multiplex PCR reads again in MiXCR, with one record for every CDR3 protein. The sample yields about 400,000 distinct CDR3 sequences, roughly an eighth seen once. Regarding this clonotype: Its antigen is currently unknown. Since a much larger clone is just one base distant, this may be a read error.

Patients were excluded for uncontrolled infection, other autoimmune disease, pregnancy or lactation. The specimen sequenced was blood. The chain couples TRBV12-3 or TRBV12-4 to TRBJ1-2; TRBD1 agrees at 7 bases. This receptor was taken from a man aged 45-60 years with Graves' ophthalmopathy. CDR3 sequence (DNA): TGTGCCAGCAGTTTGCTAGGGGGCGCTGGGGGCTGCACCTTC. Translation gives CASSLLGGAGGCTF.